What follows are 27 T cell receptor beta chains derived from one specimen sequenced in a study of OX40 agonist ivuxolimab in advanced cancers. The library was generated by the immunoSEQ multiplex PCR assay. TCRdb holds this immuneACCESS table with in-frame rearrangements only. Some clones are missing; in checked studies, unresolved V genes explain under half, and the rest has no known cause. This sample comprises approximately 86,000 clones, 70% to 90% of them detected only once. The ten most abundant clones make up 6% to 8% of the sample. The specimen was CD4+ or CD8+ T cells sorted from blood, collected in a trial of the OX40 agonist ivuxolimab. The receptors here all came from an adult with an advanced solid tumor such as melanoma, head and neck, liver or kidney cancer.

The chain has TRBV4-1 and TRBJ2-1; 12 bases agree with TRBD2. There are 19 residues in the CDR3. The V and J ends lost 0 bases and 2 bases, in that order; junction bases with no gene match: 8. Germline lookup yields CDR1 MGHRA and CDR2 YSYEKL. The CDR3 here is CASSQEKGLAGRTYNEQFF. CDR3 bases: TGCGCCAGCAGCCAAGAGAAAGGACTAGCGGGGAGAACCTACAATGAGCAGTTCTTC.

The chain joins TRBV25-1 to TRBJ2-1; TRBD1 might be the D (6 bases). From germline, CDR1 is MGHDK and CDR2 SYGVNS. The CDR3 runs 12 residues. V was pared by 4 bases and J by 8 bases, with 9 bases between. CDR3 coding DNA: TGTGCCAGCAGTGTCACAGGGTATGAGCAGTTCTTC. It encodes CASSVTGYEQFF.

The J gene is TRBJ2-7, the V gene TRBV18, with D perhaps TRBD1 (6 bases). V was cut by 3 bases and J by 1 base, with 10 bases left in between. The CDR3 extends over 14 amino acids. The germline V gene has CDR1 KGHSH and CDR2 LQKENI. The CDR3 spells CASSPQGSSYEQYF. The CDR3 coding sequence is TGTGCCAGCTCACCCCAGGGGAGTTCCTACGAGCAGTACTTC.

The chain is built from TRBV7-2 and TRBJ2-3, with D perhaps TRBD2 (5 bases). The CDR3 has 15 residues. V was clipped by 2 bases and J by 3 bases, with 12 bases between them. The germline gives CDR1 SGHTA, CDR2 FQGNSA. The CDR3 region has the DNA TGTGCCAGCAGCTTATGGACGGGAAAAACAGATACGCAGTATTTT. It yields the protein CASSLWTGKTDTQYF.

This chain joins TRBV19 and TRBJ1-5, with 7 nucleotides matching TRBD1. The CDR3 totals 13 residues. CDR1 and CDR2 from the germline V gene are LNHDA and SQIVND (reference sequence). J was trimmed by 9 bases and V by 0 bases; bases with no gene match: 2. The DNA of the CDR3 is TGTGCCAGTAGTATAGATTACAGGGGGCCCCAGCATTTT. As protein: CASSIDYRGPQHF.

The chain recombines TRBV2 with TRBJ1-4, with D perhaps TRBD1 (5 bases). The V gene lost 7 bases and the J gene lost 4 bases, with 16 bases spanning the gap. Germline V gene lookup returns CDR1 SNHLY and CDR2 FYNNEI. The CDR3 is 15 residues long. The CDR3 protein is CASIEWGGSNEKLFF. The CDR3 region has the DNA TGTGCCAGCATCGAATGGGGCGGAAGTAATGAAAAACTGTTTTTT. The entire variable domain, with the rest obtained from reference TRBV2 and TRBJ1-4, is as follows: EPEVTQTPSHQVTQMGQEVILRCVPISNHLYFYWYRQILGQKVEFLVSFYNNEISEKSEIFDDQFSVERPDGSNFTLKIRSTKLEDSAMYFCASIEWGGSNEKLFFGSGTQLSVL.

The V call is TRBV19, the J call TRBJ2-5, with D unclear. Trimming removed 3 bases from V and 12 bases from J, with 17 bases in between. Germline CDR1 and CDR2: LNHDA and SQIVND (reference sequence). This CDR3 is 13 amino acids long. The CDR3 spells CASSMAAAPEKYF. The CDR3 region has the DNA TGTGCCAGTAGTATGGCCGCAGCCCCCGAGAAGTACTTC.

DNA of the CDR3: TGTGCCAGCAGTTGGGACTCCGCGAACACTGAAGCTTTCTTT. The encoded protein is CASSWDSANTEAFF. This chain uses TRBV11-3 with TRBJ1-1; D may be TRBD1 (5 bases). V dropped 6 bases and J dropped 1 base, with 12 bases sitting between them. The V gene's germline CDR1 is SGHNT and CDR2 YENEEA. The CDR3 is 14 amino acids.

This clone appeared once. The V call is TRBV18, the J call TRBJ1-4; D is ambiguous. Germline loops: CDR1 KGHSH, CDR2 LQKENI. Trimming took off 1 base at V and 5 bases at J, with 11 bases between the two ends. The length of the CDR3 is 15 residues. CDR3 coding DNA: TGTGCCAGCTCACCACAGACAATCAGGAATGAAAAACTGTTTTTT. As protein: CASSPQTIRNEKLFF.

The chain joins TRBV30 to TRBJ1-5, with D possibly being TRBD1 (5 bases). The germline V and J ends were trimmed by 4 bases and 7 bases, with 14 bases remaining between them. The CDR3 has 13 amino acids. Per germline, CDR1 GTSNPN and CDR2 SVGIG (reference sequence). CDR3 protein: CAWTLGGAQPQHF. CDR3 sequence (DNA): TGTGCCTGGACCCTGGGGGGAGCGCAGCCCCAGCATTTT.

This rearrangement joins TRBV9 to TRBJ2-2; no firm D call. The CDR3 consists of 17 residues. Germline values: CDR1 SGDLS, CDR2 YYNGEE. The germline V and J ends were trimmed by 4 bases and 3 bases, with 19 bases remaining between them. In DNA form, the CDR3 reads TGTGCCAGCAGCCCTCGAGTAACGGCGATCGACACCGGGGAGCTGTTTTTT. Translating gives CASSPRVTAIDTGELFF. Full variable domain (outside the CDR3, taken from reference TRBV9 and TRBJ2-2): DSGVTQTPKHLITATGQRVTLRCSPRSGDLSVYWYQQSLDQGLQFLIQYYNGEERAKGNILERFSAQQFPDLHSELNLSSLELGDSALYFCASSPRVTAIDTGELFFGEGSRLTVL.

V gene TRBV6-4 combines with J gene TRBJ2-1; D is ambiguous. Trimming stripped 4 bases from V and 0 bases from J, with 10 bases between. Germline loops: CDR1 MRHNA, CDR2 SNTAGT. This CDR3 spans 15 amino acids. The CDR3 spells CASSVSLSSYNEQFF. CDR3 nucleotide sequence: TGTGCCAGCAGTGTTTCTTTGAGCTCCTACAATGAGCAGTTCTTC.

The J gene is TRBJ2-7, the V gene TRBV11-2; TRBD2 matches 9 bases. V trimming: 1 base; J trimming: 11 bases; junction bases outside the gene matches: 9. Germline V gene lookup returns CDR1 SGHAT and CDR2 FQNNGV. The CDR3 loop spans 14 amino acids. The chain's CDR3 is CASSLGGLANAEYF. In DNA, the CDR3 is TGTGCCAGCAGCTTAGGGGGACTAGCAAATGCTGAGTACTTC.

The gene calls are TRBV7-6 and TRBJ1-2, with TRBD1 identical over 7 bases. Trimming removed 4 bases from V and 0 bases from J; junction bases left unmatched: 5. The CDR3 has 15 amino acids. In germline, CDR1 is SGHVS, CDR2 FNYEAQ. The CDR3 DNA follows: TGTGCCAGCAGCTATGGGACAGCCGCTAACTATGGCTACACCTTC. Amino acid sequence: CASSYGTAANYGYTF.

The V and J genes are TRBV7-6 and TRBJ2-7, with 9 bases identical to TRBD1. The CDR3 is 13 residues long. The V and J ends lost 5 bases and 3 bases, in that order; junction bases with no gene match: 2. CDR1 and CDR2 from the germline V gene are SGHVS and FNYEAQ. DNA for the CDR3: TGTGCCAGCAGCCCGGGACAGGGCTACGAGCAGTACTTC. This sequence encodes CASSPGQGYEQYF.

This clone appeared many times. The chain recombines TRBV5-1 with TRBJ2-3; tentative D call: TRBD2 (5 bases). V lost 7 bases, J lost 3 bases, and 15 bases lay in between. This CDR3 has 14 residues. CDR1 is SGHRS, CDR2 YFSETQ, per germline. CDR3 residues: CASCIDGGTDTQYF. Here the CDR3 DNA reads TGCGCCAGCTGCATAGACGGCGGGACAGATACGCAGTATTTT.

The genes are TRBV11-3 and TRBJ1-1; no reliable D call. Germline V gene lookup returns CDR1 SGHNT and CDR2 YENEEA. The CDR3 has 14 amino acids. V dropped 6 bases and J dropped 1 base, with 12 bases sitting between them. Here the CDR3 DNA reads TGTGCCAGCAGGCCCCCGGATGCGAACACTGAAGCTTTCTTT. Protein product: CASRPPDANTEAFF.

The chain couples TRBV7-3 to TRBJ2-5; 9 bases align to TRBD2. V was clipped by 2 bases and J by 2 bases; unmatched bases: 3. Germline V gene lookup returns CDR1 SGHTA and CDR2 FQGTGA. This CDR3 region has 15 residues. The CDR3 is CASSLLAGLQETQYF. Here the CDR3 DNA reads TGTGCCAGCAGCTTACTAGCGGGACTACAAGAGACCCAGTACTTC.

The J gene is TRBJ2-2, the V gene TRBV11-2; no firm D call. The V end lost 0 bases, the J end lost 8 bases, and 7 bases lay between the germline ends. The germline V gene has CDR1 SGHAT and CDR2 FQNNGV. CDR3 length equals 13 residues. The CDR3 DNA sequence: TGTGCCAGCAGCTTAGAAGCTCGGGGGGAGCTGTTTTTT. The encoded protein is CASSLEARGELFF.

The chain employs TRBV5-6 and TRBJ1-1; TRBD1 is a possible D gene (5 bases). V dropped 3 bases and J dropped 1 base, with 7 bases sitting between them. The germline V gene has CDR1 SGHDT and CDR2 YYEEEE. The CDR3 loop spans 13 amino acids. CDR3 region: CASSYTGNTEAFF. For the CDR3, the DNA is TGTGCCAGCAGCTACACAGGGAACACTGAAGCTTTCTTT.

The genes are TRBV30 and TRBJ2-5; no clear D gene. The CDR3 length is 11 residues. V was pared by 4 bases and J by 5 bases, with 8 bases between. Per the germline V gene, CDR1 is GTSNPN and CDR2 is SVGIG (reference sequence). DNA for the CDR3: TGTGCCTGGACAGTTATGGAGACCCAGTACTTC. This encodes CAWTVMETQYF.

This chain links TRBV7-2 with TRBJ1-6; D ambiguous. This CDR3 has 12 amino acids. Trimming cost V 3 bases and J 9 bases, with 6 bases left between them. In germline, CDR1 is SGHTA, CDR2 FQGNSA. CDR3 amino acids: CASSFEGSPLHF. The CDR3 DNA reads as TGTGCCAGCAGCTTTGAGGGTTCACCCCTCCACTTT.

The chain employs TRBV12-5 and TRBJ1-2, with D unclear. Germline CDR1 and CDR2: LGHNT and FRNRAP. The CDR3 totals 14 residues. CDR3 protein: CASTVIGGNYGYTF. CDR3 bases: TGTGCCAGCACAGTAATCGGTGGGAACTATGGCTACACCTTC.

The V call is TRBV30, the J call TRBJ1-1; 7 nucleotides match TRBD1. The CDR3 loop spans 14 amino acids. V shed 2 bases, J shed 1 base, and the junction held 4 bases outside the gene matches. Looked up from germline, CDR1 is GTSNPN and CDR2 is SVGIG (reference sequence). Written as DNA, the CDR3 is TGTGCCTGGAGTCCCCAGGGGGGGAACACTGAAGCTTTCTTT. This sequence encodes CAWSPQGGNTEAFF.

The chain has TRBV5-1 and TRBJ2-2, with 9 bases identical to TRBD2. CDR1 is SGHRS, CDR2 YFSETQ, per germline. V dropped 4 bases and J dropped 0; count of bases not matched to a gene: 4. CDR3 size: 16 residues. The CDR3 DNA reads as TGCGCCAGCAGCCCGAGGACTAGCGCGAACACCGGGGAGCTGTTTTTT. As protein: CASSPRTSANTGELFF.

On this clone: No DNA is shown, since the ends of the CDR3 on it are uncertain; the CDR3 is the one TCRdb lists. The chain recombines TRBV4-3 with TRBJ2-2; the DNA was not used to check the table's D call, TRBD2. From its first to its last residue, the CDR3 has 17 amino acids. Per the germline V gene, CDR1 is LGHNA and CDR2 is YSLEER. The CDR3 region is CASTAPPAGFGAGELFF.

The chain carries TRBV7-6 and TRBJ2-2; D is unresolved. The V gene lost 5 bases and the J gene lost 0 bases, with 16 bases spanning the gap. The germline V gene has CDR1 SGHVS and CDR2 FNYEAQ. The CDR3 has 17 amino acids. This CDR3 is CASSIRFGDSNTGELFF. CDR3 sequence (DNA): TGTGCCAGCAGCATACGATTTGGAGACTCGAACACCGGGGAGCTGTTTTTT.